These 13 T cell receptor beta chains were all obtained from the same sample, sequenced in a study of blood T cell repertoires in COVID-19. Assay used: immunoSEQ multiplex PCR; TCRdb lists only in-frame clones, some missing. The table shows approximately 73,000 clones, with around nine tenths occurring only once. The specimen was peripheral blood. The source of these receptors is an older woman with acute or convalescent COVID-19.

The rearrangement uses TRBV2 and TRBJ1-5; 7 bases are shared with TRBD1. Germline loops: CDR1 SNHLY, CDR2 FYNNEI. J gave up 0 bases and V 2 bases, and 1 base lay outside the gene matches. The CDR3 contains 15 residues. As DNA, the CDR3 is TGTGCCAGCAGTGAACAGGGGGTTAGCAATCAGCCCCAGCATTTT. Its translation: CASSEQGVSNQPQHF. Variable domain in full (rest from reference TRBV2 and TRBJ1-5): EPEVTQTPSHQVTQMGQEVILRCVPISNHLYFYWYRQILGQKVEFLVSFYNNEISEKSEIFDDQFSVERPDGSNFTLKIRSTKLEDSAMYFCASSEQGVSNQPQHFGDGTRLSIL.

The chain recombines TRBV7-3 with TRBJ2-3, with D possibly matching TRBD2 (5 bases). The germline V gene has CDR1 SGHTA and CDR2 FQGTGA. V lost 2 bases and J lost 9, with 9 bases in between. The CDR3 is made up of 12 amino acids. CDR3 protein: CASSLEGVTQYF. CDR3 bases: TGTGCCAGCAGCTTAGAGGGAGTCACGCAGTATTTT.

The J gene is TRBJ1-3, the V gene TRBV9; D is unclear. V was trimmed by 4 bases and J by 0 bases, leaving 17 bases between them. Germline V gives CDR1 SGDLS, CDR2 YYNGEE. The CDR3 has 17 residues. CDR3 DNA sequence: TGTGCCAGCAGCCCGGCTCAGCGGGGAAACTCTGGAAACACCATATATTTT. Amino acids: CASSPAQRGNSGNTIYF. The full variable domain, in which reference TRBV9 and TRBJ1-3 provide the parts outside the CDR3, is DSGVTQTPKHLITATGQRVTLRCSPRSGDLSVYWYQQSLDQGLQFLIQYYNGEERAKGNILERFSAQQFPDLHSELNLSSLELGDSALYFCASSPAQRGNSGNTIYFGEGSWLTVV.

CDR3 sequence (DNA): TGTGCTAGTGGTAAAGCGGGAGACGGGGAGCTGTTTTTT. Translated: CASGKAGDGELFF. The V gene is TRBV12-5, the J gene TRBJ2-2; TRBD2 matches 8 bases. Germline CDR1 and CDR2: LGHNT and FRNRAP. V trimming: 5 bases; J trimming: 7 bases; junction bases outside the gene matches: 3. There are 13 residues in the CDR3.

This chain links TRBV30 with TRBJ1-1, with 8 bases identical to TRBD1. Germline CDR1 GTSNPN, CDR2 SVGIG (reference sequence). Trimming cost V 2 bases and J 2 bases; bases outside gene matches: 4. The CDR3 is 14 amino acids. The CDR3 DNA reads as TGTGCCTGGAGTATTGGACAGGGTAACACTGAAGCTTTCTTT. Translated, it gives CAWSIGQGNTEAFF.

The chain couples TRBV30 to TRBJ1-4; perhaps TRBD1 as D (6 bases). Per germline, CDR1 GTSNPN and CDR2 SVGIG (reference sequence). V dropped 0 bases and J dropped 11 bases, with 16 bases sitting between them. The CDR3 totals 14 residues. This chain's CDR3 is CAWSVPGHQPKLFF. Written as DNA, the CDR3 is TGTGCCTGGAGTGTACCGGGACACCAGCCTAAACTGTTTTTT.

The rearrangement joins TRBV6-5 to TRBJ2-3, with D maybe TRBD2 (6 bases). Trimming shortened V by 8 bases and J by 2 bases, and 11 bases separated the two germline ends. The germline V gene has CDR1 MNHEY and CDR2 SVGAGI. The CDR3 has 13 amino acids. The CDR3 sequence: CASRRDSTDTQYF. CDR3 bases: TGTGCCAGCCGCCGGGACTCCACAGATACGCAGTATTTT.

The chain joins TRBV7-3 to TRBJ2-5; a weak D match, TRBD1 (5 bases). Trimming left V 2 bases short and J 3 bases short, with 19 bases between. This CDR3 contains 17 residues. Germline V gene sequence: CDR1 SGHTA, CDR2 FQGTGA. The CDR3 bases are TGTGCCAGCAGCTTATCGGCAGGGAAAGTGGAAAAAGAGACCCAGTACTTC. Translating it yields CASSLSAGKVEKETQYF.

This rearrangement joins TRBV3-1 (or the pseudogene TRBV3-2) to TRBJ2-7, with 11 nucleotides matching TRBD1. V shed 0 bases, J shed 4 bases, and the junction held 2 bases outside the gene matches. CDR1 is LGHDT, CDR2 YNNKEL, per germline (reference sequence). The length of the CDR3 is 15 residues. CDR3 residues: CASSQDRDRGYEQYF. The DNA of the CDR3 is TGTGCCAGCAGCCAAGACAGGGACAGGGGGTACGAGCAGTACTTC.

This chain connects TRBV5-1 to TRBJ2-7; TRBD1 aligns across 8 bases. CDR1 and CDR2 (germline): SGHRS, YFSETQ. The CDR3 has 14 residues. V was clipped by 7 bases and J by 11 bases; unmatched bases: 17. CDR3 DNA: TGCGCCAGCCGATCCGGGACAGGTTCGATCGGGGAGTACTTC. This translates into CASRSGTGSIGEYF.

The V and J genes are TRBV19 and TRBJ1-2; D not certain. Germline V gene data show CDR1 as LNHDA and CDR2 as SQIVND (reference sequence). Between the trimmed V and J ends, which lost 5 bases and 4 bases, there was a span of 14 bases. The length of the CDR3 is 14 residues. The DNA of the CDR3 is TGTGCCAGTAGTCCGGGGAAATCGAGCTATGGCTACACCTTC. Its protein product is CASSPGKSSYGYTF. Full variable domain (missing parts from reference TRBV19 and TRBJ1-2): DGGITQSPKYLFRKEGQNVTLSCEQNLNHDAMYWYRQDPGQGLRLIYYSQIVNDFQKGDIAEGYSVSREKKESFPLTVTSAQKNPTAFYLCASSPGKSSYGYTFGSGTRLTVV.

The chain links TRBV7-3 to TRBJ2-7; TRBD2 is a possible D gene (5 bases). Trimming left V 6 bases short and J 1 base short, with 22 bases between. The CDR3 has 17 amino acids. The germline V gene encodes CDR1 SGHTA and CDR2 FQGTGA. CDR3 DNA: TGTGCCAGCAGTAACACGTCTTGGACCCGAGGGTCCTACGAGCAGTACTTC. Its translation is CASSNTSWTRGSYEQYF.

This chain connects TRBV3-1 (or the pseudogene TRBV3-2) to TRBJ1-2; D perhaps matches TRBD1 (5 bases). V lost 1 base to trimming and J lost 8 bases, with 20 bases between them. The CDR3 loop spans 16 amino acids. From germline, CDR1 is LGHDT and CDR2 YNNKEL (reference sequence). CDR3 sequence reads: CASSQGGHVSGGGYTF. The CDR3 DNA reads as TGTGCCAGCAGCCAAGGCGGACATGTGAGCGGGGGAGGCTACACCTTC.